This T cell receptor beta chain originates from a study of post-analysis software for immune sequencing data. Overall study context: Disease courses included relapsing-remitting, secondary progressive and progressive-relapsing multiple sclerosis.

Libraries were made from TCR beta cDNA, and they carried unique molecular identifiers. Out of about 0.9 to 11 million T cells, 480,000 or so cDNA molecules were generated. TCRdb recomputed calls from the PCR reads with MiXCR, one row per CDR3 protein. The sample lists about 820,000 distinct CDR3 sequences, about 50% seen once, with under 6% in the top ten. Looked up from germline, CDR1 is DFQATT and CDR2 is SNEGSKA (reference sequence). The CDR3 has 12 residues. Trimming shortened V by 6 bases and J by 5 bases, and 10 bases separated the two germline ends. General study results and limits: By F measure, samples from a shared preparation batch strongly co-clustered. Higher frequency in patients than in controls was seen for roughly five TRBV segments, with TRBV5-6, TRBV5-1 and TRBV20-1 among them. There was significantly lower normalized Chao1 diversity in multiple sclerosis patients than in controls.

Only a few counts were recorded for this clonotype. What it recognizes is unknown. The clonotype originates from a girl aged 5 to 17 with multiple sclerosis. The V and J genes are TRBV20-1 and TRBJ2-2; D may be TRBD2 (5 bases). Sequencing input: blood. The CDR3 spells CSARRGTGELFF. CDR3 in DNA: TGCAGTGCCCGACGGGGAACCGGGGAGCTGTTTTTT.